This entry features one TCR beta chain sequence. Its cognate antigen is unknown. PCR employed 60 Vbeta and 13 Jbeta primers. Using immunoSEQ multiplex PCR, the repertoire was profiled, and TCRdb retains in-frame clones only, with some absent. The data show roughly 200,000 clones, 77% seen once. Healthy donors of bone marrow made up the group. The data are from a study of cytomegalovirus exposure and HLA in healthy donors. Study-wide points: Specificity for CMV antigens was confirmed in vitro for a few of the CMV-associated chains. What a later analysis showed was that several of the most significant clusters appeared linked to common viral pathogens.

The sequence was obtained from a woman aged 25-40 years in good health and CMV-seropositive. Input material: PBMCs.

The CDR3 spells CASSLQGLIYNEQFF. The DNA for the CDR3 is TGTGCCAGCAGCTTACAGGGTCTAATCTACAATGAGCAGTTCTTC. V and J are TRBV7-3 and TRBJ2-1; a possible D gene is TRBD1 (5 bases). Germline CDR1 reads SGHTA; CDR2 reads FQGTGA. The CDR3 spans 15 residues. Trimming removed 2 bases from V and 3 bases from J, with 11 bases in between.